This T cell receptor (beta chain) was found in a study of blood T cells in healthy people across ages. Trimming pared 1 base from V and 14 bases from J, leaving 23 bases between. Per the germline V gene, CDR1 is SGHRS and CDR2 is YFSETQ. The CDR3 is made up of 15 amino acids. Primed by a sample-barcoded 5' primer and a J-beta primer mix, a second PCR proceeded for 7 to 11 cycles. In TCRdb, the 5' RACE reads were re-called with MiXCR into one record per CDR3 protein. This sample has roughly 720,000 distinct CDR3 sequences; approximately 53% occur once, and the top ten carry approximately 40%. Sequencing was done on a sample of blood. The receptor was derived from a man older than 75 in good health. The chain recombines TRBV5-1 with TRBJ2-3, with D perhaps assigned TRBD1 or TRBD2 (5 bases each). The CDR3 loop reads CASSLRDQLNRYAYF. The CDR3, as DNA: TGCGCCAGCAGCTTGCGGGACCAACTAAACAGATACGCGTATTTT. The whole variable domain, remainder taken from reference TRBV5-1 and TRBJ2-3, is KAGVTQTPRYLIKTRGQQVTLSCSPISGHRSVSWYQQTPGQGLQFLFEYFSETQRNKGNFPGRFSGRQFSNSRSEMNVSTLELGDSALYLCASSLRDQLNRYAYFGPGTRLTVL.